These 14 T cell receptor beta chains came from one sample sequenced in a study of molecular identifiers for immune sequencing clone quantification. TCRdb re-called the PCR reads with MiXCR, one entry per CDR3 protein. This sample carries around 460,000 distinct CDR3 sequences, around a fifth of them seen once, and the ten largest clones take about 0.78%. Sequenced sample: naive CD8+ T cells from blood, with Jurkat cell RNA spiked in. The subset was: FACS-sorted CD8+CD4-CCR7+CD45RA+ naive T cells. The receptors originated from a human donor in good health. Some libraries in this study had Jurkat cell RNA spiked in.

This clonotype has ten or more counts. This sequence joins TRBV12-3 or TRBV12-4 and TRBJ1-5, with D hard to call. CDR3 length: 13 residues. V dropped 7 bases and J dropped 7 bases, with 14 bases sitting between them. The CDR3 reads CASTPIVGQPQHF. The CDR3 nucleotides are TGTGCCAGCACTCCCATCGTGGGGCAGCCCCAGCATTTT.

Ten or more counts support this clonotype. The chain has TRBV5-1 and TRBJ1-1, with no clear D. In germline, CDR1 is SGHRS, CDR2 YFSETQ. The V end lost 4 bases, the J end lost 1 base, and 5 bases lay between the germline ends. This CDR3 has 12 residues. Here the CDR3 DNA reads TGCGCCAGCAGCCGTACGAACACTGAAGCTTTCTTT. It encodes CASSRTNTEAFF.

The rearrangement links TRBV27 to TRBJ2-7; D might be TRBD1 (6 bases). Trimming left V 4 bases short and J 0 bases short, with 13 bases between. CDR1 and CDR2 (germline): MNHEY, SMNVEV (reference sequence). There are 15 residues in the CDR3. As DNA, the CDR3 is TGTGCCAGCAGTTCCAGGGGCGTAAGCTCCTACGAGCAGTACTTC. The encoded protein is CASSSRGVSSYEQYF.

The chain combines TRBV4-3 with TRBJ2-4, with D tentatively TRBD1 or TRBD2 (6 bases each). Germline-derived CDR1 and CDR2 are LGHNA and YSLEER. V lost 0 bases to trimming and J lost 4 bases, with 31 bases between them. The CDR3 has 22 amino acids. The CDR3 nucleotides are TGCGCCAGCAGCCAAGAGCTCCCCCACCCGGGGGCCCCCACCCACCAAAAAAACATTCAGTACTTC. As protein: CASSQELPHPGAPTHQKNIQYF.

About this clonotype: This may be a read error, as it is one base from a much larger clone. The chain recombines TRBV6-1 with TRBJ1-5; D gene unclear. This CDR3 comprises 18 residues. Germline-derived CDR1 and CDR2 are MNHNS and SASEGT. The DNA of the CDR3 is TGTGCCAGAAGTGATACACTCTCGGTCCTCCTGGAAGATCAGCCCCAGCATTTT. Its protein product is CARSDTLSVLLEDQPQHF.

The gene calls are TRBV20-1 and TRBJ2-5, with 9 bases aligning to TRBD2. The CDR3 runs to 16 residues. Germline assignment: CDR1 DFQATT and CDR2 SNEGSKA (reference sequence). Trimming removed 0 bases from V and 0 bases from J; junction bases left unmatched: 5. The CDR3 region has the DNA TGCAGTGCTAGAGATGGGGCGGGGGGGAACCAAGAGACCCAGTACTTC. Encoded protein: CSARDGAGGNQETQYF.

This clonotype was detected ten times or more. CDR3 in DNA: TGTGCCAGCAGACTAACCGGGGACGACAGATCCTACGAGCAGTACTTC. This codes for CASRLTGDDRSYEQYF. V and J are TRBV6-5 and TRBJ2-7; tentatively, D is TRBD1 or TRBD2 (5 bases each). V lost 6 bases and J 1 base, leaving 19 bases between the germline ends. Germline-derived CDR1 and CDR2 are MNHEY and SVGAGI. The CDR3 length is 16 residues.

In its sample, this clonotype was seen many times. The chain uses TRBV7-6 and TRBJ2-3, with TRBD2 matching over 9 bases. Per the germline V gene, CDR1 is SGHVS and CDR2 is FNYEAQ. CDR3 length equals 15 residues. V was pared by 3 bases and J by 5 bases, with 6 bases of the junction left unmatched. The CDR3 is CASSFAGGLGDTQYF. The DNA of the CDR3 is TGTGCCAGCAGCTTTGCGGGGGGGCTGGGAGATACGCAGTATTTT.

This clonotype was seen repeatedly, ten times or more. The rearrangement joins TRBV9 to TRBJ2-2; 8 bases are a match to TRBD2. The trim removed 0 bases at V and 7 bases at J, leaving 5 bases unmatched. This CDR3 is built from 15 residues. Germline lookup yields CDR1 SGDLS and CDR2 YYNGEE. CDR3 DNA: TGTGCCAGCAGCGTAGGGACTAGCATGATCGGGGAGCTGTTTTTT. It codes for CASSVGTSMIGELFF.

Many counts were recorded for this clonotype. The rearrangement joins TRBV27 to TRBJ2-3, with D possibly matching TRBD2 (6 bases). This CDR3 is built from 16 residues. Trimming took 4 bases from V and 2 from J, leaving 16 bases between them. CDR1 and CDR2 from the germline V gene are MNHEY and SMNVEV (reference sequence). CDR3 coding DNA: TGTGCCAGCAGTTCAATCGGCGGGATCGACACAGATACGCAGTATTTT. Encoded protein: CASSSIGGIDTDTQYF.

There are many counts of this clonotype. The rearrangement links TRBV3-1 to TRBJ2-5, with TRBD2 as a possible D gene (5 bases). The CDR3 runs to 16 residues. Trimming pared 0 bases from V and 4 bases from J, leaving 15 bases between. Germline V gene lookup returns CDR1 LGHDT and CDR2 YNNKEL (reference sequence). CDR3 nucleotides: TGTGCCAGCAGCCAAGATCTACCGCCTAGCACAGAGACCCAGTACTTC. Translating it yields CASSQDLPPSTETQYF.

As DNA, the CDR3 is TGTGCCAGCCGAGAGAGGGGGTACACAGATACGCAGTATTTT. Translating gives CASRERGYTDTQYF. This chain joins TRBV19 and TRBJ2-3, with a weak D call TRBD1 (6 bases). The CDR3 has 14 residues. CDR1 is LNHDA, CDR2 SQIVND, per germline (reference sequence). The V gene lost 9 bases and the J gene lost 2 bases, with 15 bases spanning the gap. Full variable domain (missing parts from reference TRBV19 and TRBJ2-3): DGGITQSPKYLFRKEGQNVTLSCEQNLNHDAMYWYRQDPGQGLRLIYYSQIVNDFQKGDIAEGYSVSREKKESFPLTVTSAQKNPTAFYLCASRERGYTDTQYFGPGTRLTVL.

This clonotype occurred a few times. The chain links TRBV5-6 to TRBJ2-2, with 14 bases identical to TRBD2. CDR1 and CDR2 (germline): SGHDT, YYEEEE. This CDR3 comprises 17 residues. V shed 2 bases, J shed 6 bases, and the junction held 6 bases outside the gene matches. CDR3 loop: CASSFPPGLAGAGELFF. The CDR3 DNA reads as TGTGCCAGCAGCTTTCCACCGGGACTAGCGGGAGCCGGGGAGCTGTTTTTT.

This clonotype was seen many times. This sequence joins TRBV27 and TRBJ2-7; 7 positions match TRBD2. V was pared by 5 bases and J by 2 bases, with 6 bases of the junction left unmatched. CDR1 MNHEY and CDR2 SMNVEV come from the germline V gene (reference sequence). The CDR3 contains 14 residues. The CDR3 sequence: CASSPGLTAYEQYF. The CDR3 region has the DNA TGTGCCAGCAGTCCGGGACTAACCGCCTACGAGCAGTACTTC.